This is a list of T cell receptor beta chains from one sample in a study of CD8+CD57+ T cells in acquired aplastic anemia. TCRdb independently ran MiXCR on the reads; one entry per CDR3 protein. The table includes hundreds of thousands of distinct CDR3 sequences, roughly a third detected once. Sequenced: sorted CD4+, CD8+, or CD8+CD57+ T cells (not recorded which) from PBMCs. Source of these receptors: a human donor with aplastic anemia. CDR3s include the opening cysteine and the closing phenylalanine or tryptophan. The D gene is left open where the match is weak. Expanded clones get a size class; other rows say once, few or many, or leave the size out.

v_gene: TRBV12-3/TRBV12-4; abundance: .; d_gene: TRBD2; j_gene: TRBJ2-1; CDR3aa: CASRPSGNFNEQFF; CDR3nt: TGTGCCAGCCGGCCTAGCGGGAATTTCAATGAGCAGTTCTTC
v_gene: TRBV20-1; abundance: few; d_gene: .; j_gene: TRBJ2-5; CDR3aa: CSASLGRETQYF; CDR3nt: TGCAGTGCTAGTTTGGGAAGAGAGACCCAGTACTTC
v_gene: TRBV7-8; abundance: .; d_gene: .; j_gene: TRBJ1-1; CDR3aa: CARSLEGTLNTEAFF; CDR3nt: TGTGCCCGCAGCTTAGAAGGGACATTGAACACTGAAGCTTTCTTT
v_gene: TRBV20-1; abundance: .; d_gene: .; j_gene: TRBJ1-1; CDR3aa: CSAMWAENTEAFF; CDR3nt: TGCAGCGCTATGTGGGCGGAGAACACTGAAGCTTTCTTT
v_gene: TRBV7-9; abundance: few; d_gene: .; j_gene: TRBJ2-2; CDR3aa: CASSLWGGPNTGELFF; CDR3nt: TGTGCCAGCAGCCTATGGGGGGGGCCGAACACCGGGGAGCTGTTTTTT
v_gene: TRBV19; abundance: .; d_gene: TRBD1; j_gene: TRBJ1-2; CDR3aa: CASSHRTGTHGYTF; CDR3nt: TGTGCCAGTAGTCACCGGACAGGGACCCATGGCTACACCTTC
v_gene: TRBV2; abundance: few; d_gene: .; j_gene: TRBJ1-6; CDR3aa: CASSEQGRNSPLHF; CDR3nt: TGTGCCAGCAGTGAACAGGGAAGGAATTCACCCCTCCACTTT
v_gene: TRBV3-1; abundance: .; d_gene: .; j_gene: TRBJ1-5; CDR3aa: CASSHQGSGNQPQHF; CDR3nt: TGTGCCAGCAGCCACCAGGGTTCCGGCAATCAGCCCCAGCATTTT
v_gene: TRBV20-1; abundance: few; d_gene: .; j_gene: TRBJ2-2; CDR3aa: CSPLDVDTGELFF; CDR3nt: TGCAGTCCCTTGGACGTTGACACCGGGGAGCTGTTTTTT
v_gene: TRBV15; abundance: once; d_gene: .; j_gene: TRBJ1-4; CDR3aa: CATSRDPPGINEKLFF; CDR3nt: TGTGCCACCAGCAGAGATCCGCCGGGAATCAATGAAAAACTGTTTTTT
v_gene: TRBV7-8; abundance: few; d_gene: .; j_gene: TRBJ1-4; CDR3aa: CASSPRTELRGEKLFF; CDR3nt: TGTGCCAGCAGCCCACGGACAGAACTAAGAGGTGAAAAACTGTTTTTT
v_gene: TRBV18; abundance: .; d_gene: TRBD2; j_gene: TRBJ2-7; CDR3aa: CASSPTSARREEQYF; CDR3nt: TGTGCCAGCTCACCAACTAGCGCAAGGAGGGAGGAGCAGTACTTC
v_gene: TRBV5-8; abundance: many; d_gene: .; j_gene: TRBJ1-6; CDR3aa: CASSSERGEASPLHF; CDR3nt: TGTGCCAGCAGTTCCGAACGTGGGGAAGCTTCACCCCTCCACTTT
v_gene: TRBV7-2; abundance: few; d_gene: .; j_gene: TRBJ2-1; CDR3aa: CASSLGTGRQFF; CDR3nt: TGTGCCAGCAGCTTGGGGACGGGAAGGCAGTTCTTC
v_gene: TRBV13; abundance: once; d_gene: .; j_gene: TRBJ1-5; CDR3aa: CASSLGASGGNQSQHF; CDR3nt: TGTGCCAGCAGCTTAGGGGCTAGTGGGGGCAATCAGTCCCAGCATTTT
v_gene: TRBV7-8; abundance: many; d_gene: .; j_gene: TRBJ1-1; CDR3aa: CASSLQMNTEAFF; CDR3nt: TGTGCCAGCAGCTTGCAGATGAACACTGAAGCTTTCTTT
v_gene: TRBV7-9; abundance: .; d_gene: TRBD2; j_gene: TRBJ2-5; CDR3aa: CASSLRGKGGETQYF; CDR3nt: TGTGCCAGCAGCTTACGAGGGAAGGGAGGGGAGACCCAGTACTTC
v_gene: TRBV9; abundance: few; d_gene: .; j_gene: TRBJ2-1; CDR3aa: CASSGGNEQFF; CDR3nt: TGTGCCAGCAGCGGGGGGAATGAGCAGTTCTTC
v_gene: TRBV2; abundance: many; d_gene: .; j_gene: TRBJ1-5; CDR3aa: CASSEEGLGSQPQHF; CDR3nt: TGTGCCAGCAGTGAAGAGGGCTTGGGTTCGCAGCCCCAGCATTTT
v_gene: TRBV9; abundance: .; d_gene: TRBD1; j_gene: TRBJ1-6; CDR3aa: CARGQGYNSPLHF; CDR3nt: TGTGCTAGAGGACAGGGCTATAATTCACCCCTCCACTTT